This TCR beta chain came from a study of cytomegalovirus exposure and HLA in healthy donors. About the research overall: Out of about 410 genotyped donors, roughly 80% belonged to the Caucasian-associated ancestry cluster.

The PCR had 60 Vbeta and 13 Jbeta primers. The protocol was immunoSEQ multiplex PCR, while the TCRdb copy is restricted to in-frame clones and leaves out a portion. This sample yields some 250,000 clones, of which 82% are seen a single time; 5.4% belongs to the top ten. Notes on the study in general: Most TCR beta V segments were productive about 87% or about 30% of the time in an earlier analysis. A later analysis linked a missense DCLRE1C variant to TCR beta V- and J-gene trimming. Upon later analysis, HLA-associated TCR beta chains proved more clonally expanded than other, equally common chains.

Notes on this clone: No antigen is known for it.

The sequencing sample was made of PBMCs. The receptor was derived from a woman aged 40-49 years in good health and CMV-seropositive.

CDR3 sequence (DNA): TGTGCCACCCGGGGCTCCTATAATTCACCCCTCCACTTT. Its protein product is CATRGSYNSPLHF. V and J are TRBV15 and TRBJ1-6; no clear D gene. The CDR3 is made up of 13 amino acids. Trimming took off 8 bases at V and 0 bases at J, with 5 bases between the two ends. The germline V gene has CDR1 LNHNV and CDR2 YYDKDF (reference sequence). Supplemented by reference TRBV15 and TRBJ1-6, the full variable domain reads DAMVIQNPRYQVTQFGKPVTLSCSQTLNHNVMYWYQQKSSQAPKLLFHYYDKDFNNEADTPDNFQSRRPNTSFCFLDIRSPGLGDTAMYLCATRGSYNSPLHFGNGTRLTVT.